These 2 T cell receptor beta chains came from one sample sequenced in a study of blood T cell repertoires in COVID-19. Repertoires were generated with immunoSEQ multiplex PCR, while TCRdb's copy carries only in-frame clones and drops some. Found here are about 210,000 clones, roughly 78% of them singletons; the top ten hold over 9.5%. Material: peripheral blood. The source is a woman aged 40 to 50 with acute or convalescent COVID-19.

This chain links TRBV5-1 with TRBJ2-3; a possible D gene is TRBD2 (6 bases). The ends were cut back, 0 bases at V and 2 bases at J, with 13 bases in the middle. The CDR3 length is 16 residues. Per the germline V gene, CDR1 is SGHRS and CDR2 is YFSETQ. The CDR3 nucleotides read TGCGCCAGCAGCTTGGGTGTGGGGGGTTTCACAGATACGCAGTATTTT. Amino acids: CASSLGVGGFTDTQYF. Supplemented by reference TRBV5-1 and TRBJ2-3, the full variable domain reads KAGVTQTPRYLIKTRGQQVTLSCSPISGHRSVSWYQQTPGQGLQFLFEYFSETQRNKGNFPGRFSGRQFSNSRSEMNVSTLELGDSALYLCASSLGVGGFTDTQYFGPGTRLTVL.

CDR3 in amino acids: CASSAGQGLSYEQYF. DNA of the CDR3: TGTGCCAGCAGCGCGGGACAGGGGCTCTCCTACGAGCAGTACTTC. The chain carries TRBV5-4 and TRBJ2-7, with TRBD1 matching over 10 bases. This CDR3 region has 15 residues. Per germline, CDR1 SGHNT and CDR2 YYREEE (reference sequence). The junction had 4 bases not matched to a gene; V was cut back by 4 bases and J by 0 bases.